The present TCR beta chain was sequenced within a study of blood T cells in healthy people across ages. Study-wide findings and caveats: A greater number of naive CD4+ cells and higher diversity distinguished long-lived donors from aged donors.

The CDR3 sequence is 16 residues long. V shed 0 bases and J shed 3 bases, with 15 bases lying between them. Per the germline V gene, CDR1 is SGDLS and CDR2 is YYNGEE. Drawn from each donor were approximately 9.5 milliliters of peripheral blood. A note on this clonotype: The antigen remains undetermined.

Through a sample-barcoded 5' primer and a J-beta primer mix, a second PCR was run for roughly 7 to 12 cycles. Any given sample supplied a minimum of 2.5 million CDR3-containing paired-end reads. TCRdb reprocessed the 5' RACE reads via MiXCR and lists one record per CDR3 protein. Of over a million distinct CDR3 sequences listed, approximately 43% are singletons. The sample consisted of blood. The chain uses TRBV9 and TRBJ1-1, with D uncertain. This TCR came from a woman between 18 and 29 years old in good health. CDR3 sequence reads: CASSVEGSHGDTEAFF. The CDR3 DNA sequence: TGTGCCAGCAGCGTAGAGGGCAGCCATGGAGACACTGAAGCTTTCTTT.